This T cell receptor beta chain was documented in a study of blood T cell repertoires in COVID-19 (TCRdb year 2020). About the study as a whole: Samples covering the acute and convalescent phases of COVID-19 were provided by collaborators in the United States, Italy and Spain. The material from the prospective study consisted of cDNA or gDNA derived from T cells, B-cell-depleted T cells, or PBMCs. Deeply sampled blood TCRbeta repertoires from subjects exposed to, actively infected with, or recovered from COVID-19 were included in the dataset. The repertoires were released in a freely available public database meant as a resource for research on the immune response to SARS-CoV-2. Samples came from the ongoing ImmuneRACE study (first 160 participants) plus 1,254 subjects from 6 global collaborators. A de-identified subject ID, COVID-19 status, age in years and sex were almost always included in the sample metadata. HLA class I and class II types, where available, came from metadata supplied by the sample provider rather than from assay-based typing. Broad study findings and their caveats: How much clinical and demographic metadata was included differed by source and by participant, and the metadata was provided uncurated.

Samples from volunteer blood donors who had recovered from COVID-19 were contributed by a second Seattle source. Collaborating institutions collected whole blood in K2EDTA tubes following their own protocols. Collaborator samples were shipped for TCRbeta analysis as frozen whole blood, isolated PBMCs, or DNA extracted from either sample type. This clone was detected only once. Its antigen remains unidentified. Base qualities are not recorded, but no much larger clone differs from it by a single base. TCRbeta CDR3 regions were amplified from genomic DNA by means of the immunoSEQ Assay, a bias-controlled multiplex PCR. The study's processing was this. The number of nucleated cells in each sample was estimated from the amplification of reference gene primers within the assay. Sequence reads were collapsed and filtered to measure the absolute abundance of every unique TCRbeta CDR3 rearrangement. For each sample, productive Simpson clonality was calculated by taking the square root of Simpson's diversity index across productive rearrangements. In TCRdb, the immuneACCESS table is reduced to in-frame sequences with V and J assigned. These tables do not hold every clone; where another copy was compared, an unresolved V gene accounts for under half, and the others remain unexplained. That table furnishes V, J and clone size, whereas the DNA furnished D and trimming. The sample table contains 170,000 or so clones; only one count was recorded for around nine tenths of them. The leading ten clones occupy approximately 0.88% of the sample.

The sequencing input was peripheral blood. The receptor's source is a woman younger than 35 who had recovered from COVID-19.

The CDR3 is CASRDRETQYF. The DNA sequence is given as TGTGCCAGCAGGGACAGAGAGACCCAGTACTTC. Recombination connected TRBV2 to TRBJ2-5, with a tentative D gene TRBD1 over 6 matching bases. V is pared back by 6 bases and J by 4 bases, with 6 bases lying between the germline termini. The germline V gene provides CDR1 SNHLY and CDR2 FYNNEI. The CDR3 runs 11 residues from the cysteine to the phenylalanine. The DNA shown is the 33-base CDR3, in frame from base 1.